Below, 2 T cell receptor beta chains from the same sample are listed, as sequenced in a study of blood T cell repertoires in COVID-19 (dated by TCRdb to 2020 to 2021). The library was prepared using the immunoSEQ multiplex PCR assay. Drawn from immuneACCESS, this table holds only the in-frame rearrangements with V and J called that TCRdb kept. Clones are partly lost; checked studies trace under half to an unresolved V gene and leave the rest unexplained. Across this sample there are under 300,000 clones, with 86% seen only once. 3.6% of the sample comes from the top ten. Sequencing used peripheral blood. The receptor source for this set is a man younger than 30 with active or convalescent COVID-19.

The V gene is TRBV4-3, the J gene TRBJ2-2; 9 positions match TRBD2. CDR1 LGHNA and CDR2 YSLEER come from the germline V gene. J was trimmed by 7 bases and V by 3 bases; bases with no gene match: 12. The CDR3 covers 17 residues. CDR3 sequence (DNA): TGCGCCAGCAGCCAGGCGCCCCTTGCGGGAGGGCGCGGGGAGCTGTTTTTT. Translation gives CASSQAPLAGGRGELFF.

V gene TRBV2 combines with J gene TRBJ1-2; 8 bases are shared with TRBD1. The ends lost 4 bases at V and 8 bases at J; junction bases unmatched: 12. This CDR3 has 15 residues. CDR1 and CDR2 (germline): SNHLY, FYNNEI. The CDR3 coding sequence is TGTGCCAGCAGTGTTGAGGACAGGGAAGAGGAGGGCTACACCTTC. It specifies CASSVEDREEEGYTF.